These 7 T cell receptor beta chains came from one sample sequenced in a study of cytomegalovirus exposure and HLA in healthy donors. PCR amplification relied on 60 Vbeta primers (plus 13 Jbeta primers). Assay used: immunoSEQ multiplex PCR; TCRdb lists only in-frame clones, some missing. The data contain over 150,000 clones, roughly 80% of them singletons. Sample: PBMCs. These receptors were taken from a woman aged 30 to 39 in good health and CMV-seropositive.

About this clone itself: This specimen includes other DNA sequences encoding the same CDR3. The chain has TRBV14 and TRBJ2-1; 7 bases match TRBD2. The CDR3 contains 15 residues. V trimming: 4 bases; J trimming: 0 bases; junction bases outside the gene matches: 3. Germline lookup yields CDR1 SGHDN and CDR2 FVKESK. CDR3 region: CASSRGGSSYNEQFF. CDR3 nucleotides: TGTGCCAGCAGCCGCGGGGGAAGCTCCTACAATGAGCAGTTCTTC.

Comments on this clone: The identical CDR3 is also encoded by other nucleotide sequences in the sample. This rearrangement joins TRBV7-9 to TRBJ2-7; 7 bases fit TRBD1. The CDR3 spans 14 residues. Unmatched junction bases numbered 4, after V lost 3 bases and J lost 2 bases. From germline, CDR1 is SEHNR and CDR2 FQNEAQ (reference sequence). The CDR3 sequence: CASSFRDRPYEQYF. CDR3 bases: TGTGCCAGCAGCTTCCGGGACAGACCCTACGAGCAGTACTTC.

The chain is built from TRBV14 and TRBJ2-1; the match to TRBD1 covers 7 bases. CDR1 is SGHDN and CDR2 is FVKESK in the germline V gene. V gave up 4 bases and J gave up 2 bases; unmatched junction bases: 11. This CDR3 is 17 amino acids long. DNA of the CDR3: TGTGCCAGCAGCCCCCAAAGACAGGGACCAACCTACAATGAGCAGTTCTTC. This codes for CASSPQRQGPTYNEQFF.

V usage is TRBV10-2 and J usage is TRBJ1-5, with a tentative D call TRBD1 (6 bases). The CDR3 consists of 16 residues. V was trimmed by 0 bases and J by 5 bases, leaving 14 bases between them. The germline V gene has CDR1 WSHSY and CDR2 SAAADI. The CDR3, as DNA: TGCGCCAGCAGTGAGTCGGCAGGGGCTGGATATCAGCCCCAGCATTTT. This codes for CASSESAGAGYQPQHF.

The chain employs TRBV7-6 and TRBJ1-1, with unresolved D. Germline V CDR1 and CDR2: SGHVS, FNYEAQ. This CDR3 region has 14 residues. Trimming cost V 3 bases and J 5 bases, with 13 bases left between them. CDR3 in DNA: TGTGCCAGCAGCTTCGGACTTAGGGAAACTGAAGCTTTCTTT. Translation gives CASSFGLRETEAFF.

This chain links TRBV5-4 with TRBJ1-2; 7 nucleotides line up with TRBD1. CDR3 length: 13 residues. The V segment lost 2 bases and the J segment 6 bases; nucleotides outside the gene matches: 4. Germline V gene data show CDR1 as SGHNT and CDR2 as YYREEE (reference sequence). CDR3 DNA: TGTGCCAGCAGCTTAAACAGGGGCGATGGCTACACCTTC. Its protein product is CASSLNRGDGYTF. Supplemented by reference TRBV5-4 and TRBJ1-2, the full variable domain reads ETGVTQSPTHLIKTRGQQVTLRCSSQSGHNTVSWYQQALGQGPQFIFQYYREEENGRGNFPPRFSGLQFPNYSSELNVNALELDDSALYLCASSLNRGDGYTFGSGTRLTVV.

The chain is built from TRBV7-9 and TRBJ1-1; TRBD1 matches at 11 bases. The V gene's germline CDR1 is SEHNR and CDR2 FQNEAQ (reference sequence). The CDR3 has 14 residues. V was clipped by 3 bases and J by 7 bases; unmatched bases: 4. The CDR3 sequence: CASSFSGTGGEAFF. The CDR3 bases are TGTGCCAGCAGCTTTTCTGGGACAGGGGGTGAAGCTTTCTTT.